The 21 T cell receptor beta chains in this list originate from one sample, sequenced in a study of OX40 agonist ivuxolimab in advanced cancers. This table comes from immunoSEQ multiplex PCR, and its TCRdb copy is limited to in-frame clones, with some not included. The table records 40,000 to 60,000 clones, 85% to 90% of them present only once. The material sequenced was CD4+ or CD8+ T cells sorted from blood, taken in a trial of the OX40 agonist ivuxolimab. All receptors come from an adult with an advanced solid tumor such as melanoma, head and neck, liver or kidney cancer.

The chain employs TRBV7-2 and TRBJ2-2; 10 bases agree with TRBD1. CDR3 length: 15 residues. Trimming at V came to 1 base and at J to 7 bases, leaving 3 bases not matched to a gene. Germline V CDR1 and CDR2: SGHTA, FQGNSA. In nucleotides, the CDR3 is TGTGCCAGCAGCTTAGAGGGACAGGGGAACGGGGAGCTGTTTTTT. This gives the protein CASSLEGQGNGELFF.

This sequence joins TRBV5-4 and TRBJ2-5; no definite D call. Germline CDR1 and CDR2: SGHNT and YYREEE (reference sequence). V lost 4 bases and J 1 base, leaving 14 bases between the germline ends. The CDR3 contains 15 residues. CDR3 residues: CASSPETVLQETQYF. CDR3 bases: TGTGCCAGCAGCCCGGAAACAGTACTCCAAGAGACCCAGTACTTC.

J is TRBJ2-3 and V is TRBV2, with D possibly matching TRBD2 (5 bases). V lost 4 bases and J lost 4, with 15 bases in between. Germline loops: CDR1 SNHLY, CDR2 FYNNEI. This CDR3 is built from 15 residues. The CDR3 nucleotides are TGTGCCAGCAGTGTCGAGCGAGGGAAGTCAGATACGCAGTATTTT. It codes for CASSVERGKSDTQYF.

The CDR3, as DNA: TGTGCCAGCCGTCGACGGGAGGTGCTTCATGAGCAGTTCTTC. This gives the protein CASRRREVLHEQFF. J is TRBJ2-1 and V is TRBV7-2; 7 positions match TRBD2. Germline V CDR1 and CDR2: SGHTA, FQGNSA. V lost 8 bases, J lost 8 bases, and 12 bases stayed unmatched. The CDR3 has 14 residues.

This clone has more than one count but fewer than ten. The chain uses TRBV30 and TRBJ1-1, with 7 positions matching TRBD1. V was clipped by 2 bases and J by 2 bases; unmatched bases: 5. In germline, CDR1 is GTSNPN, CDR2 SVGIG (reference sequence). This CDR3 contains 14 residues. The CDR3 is CAWSKTGFNTEAFF. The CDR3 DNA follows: TGTGCCTGGAGTAAGACAGGGTTTAACACTGAAGCTTTCTTT.

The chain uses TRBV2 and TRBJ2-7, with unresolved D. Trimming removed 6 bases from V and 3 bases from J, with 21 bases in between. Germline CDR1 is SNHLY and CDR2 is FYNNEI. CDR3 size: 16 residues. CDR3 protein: CASRQEALQNFYEQYF. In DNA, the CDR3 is TGTGCCAGCAGGCAAGAGGCCTTACAGAATTTCTACGAGCAGTACTTC.

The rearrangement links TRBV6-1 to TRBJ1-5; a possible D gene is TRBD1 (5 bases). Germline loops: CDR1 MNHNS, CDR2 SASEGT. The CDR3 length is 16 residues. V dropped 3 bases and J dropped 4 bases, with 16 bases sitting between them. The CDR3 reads CASSDISGTENQPQHF. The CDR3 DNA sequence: TGTGCCAGCAGTGATATTTCCGGGACGGAAAATCAGCCCCAGCATTTT.

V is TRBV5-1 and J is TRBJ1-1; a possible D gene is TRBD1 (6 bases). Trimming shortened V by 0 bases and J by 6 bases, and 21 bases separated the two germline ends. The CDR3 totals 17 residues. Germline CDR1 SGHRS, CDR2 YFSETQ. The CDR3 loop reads CASSLATVGARGAEAFF. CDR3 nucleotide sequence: TGCGCCAGCAGCTTGGCAACGGTGGGGGCGCGCGGCGCTGAAGCTTTCTTT. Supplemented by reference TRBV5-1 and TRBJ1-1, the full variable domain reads KAGVTQTPRYLIKTRGQQVTLSCSPISGHRSVSWYQQTPGQGLQFLFEYFSETQRNKGNFPGRFSGRQFSNSRSEMNVSTLELGDSALYLCASSLATVGARGAEAFFGQGTRLTVV.

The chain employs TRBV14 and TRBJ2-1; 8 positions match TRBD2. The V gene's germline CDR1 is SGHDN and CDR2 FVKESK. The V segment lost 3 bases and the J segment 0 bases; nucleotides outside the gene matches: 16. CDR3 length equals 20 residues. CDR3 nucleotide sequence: TGTGCCAGCAGCCAGGGGGGAGACGGGAGGGCCCCCAGCTCCTACAATGAGCAGTTCTTC. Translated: CASSQGGDGRAPSSYNEQFF.

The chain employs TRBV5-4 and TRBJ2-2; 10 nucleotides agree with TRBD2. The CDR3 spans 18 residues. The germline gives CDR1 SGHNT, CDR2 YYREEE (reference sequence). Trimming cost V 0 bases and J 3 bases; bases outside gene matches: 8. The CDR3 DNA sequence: TGTGCCAGCAGCTTGGGGCCCCCTAGCGGGGGTTACACCGGGGAGCTGTTTTTT. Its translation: CASSLGPPSGGYTGELFF. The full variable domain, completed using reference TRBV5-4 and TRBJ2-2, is ETGVTQSPTHLIKTRGQQVTLRCSSQSGHNTVSWYQQALGQGPQFIFQYYREEENGRGNFPPRFSGLQFPNYSSELNVNALELDDSALYLCASSLGPPSGGYTGELFFGEGSRLTVL.

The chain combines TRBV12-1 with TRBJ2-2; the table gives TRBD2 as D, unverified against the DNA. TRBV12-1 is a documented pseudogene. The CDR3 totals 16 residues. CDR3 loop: CASNLSGRGLAGELFF. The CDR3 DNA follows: TGTGCCAGCAACCTCTCGGGGAGAGGTTTGGCCGGGGAGCTGTTTTTT.

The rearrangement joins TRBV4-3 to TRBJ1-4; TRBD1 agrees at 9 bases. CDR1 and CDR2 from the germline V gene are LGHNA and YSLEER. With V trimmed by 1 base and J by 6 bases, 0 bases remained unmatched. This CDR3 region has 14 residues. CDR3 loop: CASSQGTGDEKLFF. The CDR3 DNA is TGCGCCAGCAGCCAAGGGACAGGGGATGAAAAACTGTTTTTT.

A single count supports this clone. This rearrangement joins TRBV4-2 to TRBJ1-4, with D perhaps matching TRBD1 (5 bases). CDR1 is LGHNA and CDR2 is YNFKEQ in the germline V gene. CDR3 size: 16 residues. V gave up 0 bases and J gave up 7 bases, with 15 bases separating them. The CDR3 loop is CASSQDWGGPTEKLFF. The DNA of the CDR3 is TGTGCCAGCAGCCAAGATTGGGGGGGTCCTACTGAAAAACTGTTTTTT.

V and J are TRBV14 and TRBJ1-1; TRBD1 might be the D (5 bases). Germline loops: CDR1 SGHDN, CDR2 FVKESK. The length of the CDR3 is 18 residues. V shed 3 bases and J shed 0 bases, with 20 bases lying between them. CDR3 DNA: TGTGCCAGCAGCCAGTTTGCAGGGCCACTAGAAATGAACACTGAAGCTTTCTTT. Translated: CASSQFAGPLEMNTEAFF. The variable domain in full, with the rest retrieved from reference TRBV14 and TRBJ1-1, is EAGVTQFPSHSVIEKGQTVTLRCDPISGHDNLYWYRRVMGKEIKFLLHFVKESKQDESGMPNNRFLAERTGGTYSTLKVQPAELEDSGVYFCASSQFAGPLEMNTEAFFGQGTRLTVV.

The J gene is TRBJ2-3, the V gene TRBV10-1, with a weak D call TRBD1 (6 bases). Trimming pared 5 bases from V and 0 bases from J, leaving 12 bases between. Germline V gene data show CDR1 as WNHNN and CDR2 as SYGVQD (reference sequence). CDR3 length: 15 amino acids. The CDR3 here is CASSKDRWSTDTQYF. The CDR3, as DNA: TGCGCCAGCAGTAAAGACAGGTGGAGCACAGATACGCAGTATTTT.

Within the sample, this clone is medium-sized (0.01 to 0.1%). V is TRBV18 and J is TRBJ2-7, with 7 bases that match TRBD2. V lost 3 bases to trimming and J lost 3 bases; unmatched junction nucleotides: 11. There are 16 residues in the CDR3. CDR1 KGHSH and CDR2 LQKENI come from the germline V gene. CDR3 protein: CASSPLAGERVYEQYF. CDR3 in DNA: TGTGCCAGCTCACCGCTCGCGGGAGAGAGGGTCTACGAGCAGTACTTC. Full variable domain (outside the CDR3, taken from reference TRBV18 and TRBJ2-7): NAGVMQNPRHLVRRRGQEARLRCSPMKGHSHVYWYRQLPEEGLKFMVYLQKENIIDESGMPKERFSAEFPKEGPSILRIQQVVRGDSAAYFCASSPLAGERVYEQYFGPGTRLTVT.

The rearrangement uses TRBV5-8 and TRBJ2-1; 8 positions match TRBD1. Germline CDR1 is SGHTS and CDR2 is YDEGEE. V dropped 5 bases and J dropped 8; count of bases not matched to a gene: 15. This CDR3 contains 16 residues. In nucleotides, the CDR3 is TGTGCCAGCAGTTCGCCGGGACAGGATCTAATGCATGAGCAGTTCTTC. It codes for CASSSPGQDLMHEQFF.

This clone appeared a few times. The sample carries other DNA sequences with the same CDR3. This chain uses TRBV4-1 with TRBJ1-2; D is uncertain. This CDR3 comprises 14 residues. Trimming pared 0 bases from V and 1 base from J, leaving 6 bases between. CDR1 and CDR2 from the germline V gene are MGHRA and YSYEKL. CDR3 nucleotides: TGCGCCAGCAGCCAAGAAGTAGTTAACTATGGCTACACCTTC. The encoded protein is CASSQEVVNYGYTF.

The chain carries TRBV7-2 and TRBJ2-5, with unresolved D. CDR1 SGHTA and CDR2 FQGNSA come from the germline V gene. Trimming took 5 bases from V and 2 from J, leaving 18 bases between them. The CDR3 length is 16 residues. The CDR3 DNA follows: TGTGCCAGCAGCCCAGCTTATATTTCGGGTCAAGAGACCCAGTACTTC. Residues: CASSPAYISGQETQYF.

CDR3 DNA: TGTGCCAGCAGCTTATGGGGCACTGTAAGCTCTGGGGCCAACGTCCTGACTTTC. Amino acids: CASSLWGTVSSGANVLTF. V is TRBV7-6 and J is TRBJ2-6; D might be TRBD1 (5 bases). V was cut by 2 bases and J by 0 bases, with 14 bases left in between. The CDR3 runs 18 residues. The germline V gene has CDR1 SGHVS and CDR2 FNYEAQ.

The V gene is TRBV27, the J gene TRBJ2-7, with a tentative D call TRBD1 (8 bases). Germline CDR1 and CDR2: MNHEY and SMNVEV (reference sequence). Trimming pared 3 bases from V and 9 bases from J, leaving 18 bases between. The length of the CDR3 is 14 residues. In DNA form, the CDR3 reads TGTGCCAGCAGTTTGGAAACAGGGGGGGGGCTGCAGTACTTC. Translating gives CASSLETGGGLQYF.